This passage covers 14 T cell receptor beta chains from one sample sequenced in a study of cytomegalovirus exposure and HLA in healthy donors. Primers for the PCR totalled 60 Vbeta and 13 Jbeta. The table came from immunoSEQ multiplex PCR; TCRdb's copy has only in-frame clones and leaves some out. The sample contains around 220,000 clones, around 79% of which appear only once. Sequences were obtained from PBMCs. The source is a man younger than 30 in good health and CMV-seronegative.

This clone was seen a single time. This chain uses TRBV6-5 with TRBJ1-4; no clear D. CDR3 length: 15 amino acids. Germline V CDR1 and CDR2: MNHEY, SVGAGI. The V gene lost 5 bases and the J gene lost 4 bases, with 14 bases spanning the gap. CDR3 loop: CASSPSGFNNEKLFF. CDR3 nucleotides: TGTGCCAGCAGTCCCTCAGGCTTCAATAATGAAAAACTGTTTTTT.

This chain connects TRBV5-1 to TRBJ2-5; no reliable D call. V lost 0 bases, J lost 2 bases, and 11 bases lay in between. CDR3 length equals 15 residues. In germline, CDR1 is SGHRS, CDR2 YFSETQ. The CDR3 DNA is TGCGCCAGCAGCTTGGACCCGGGTCCTCAAGAGACCCAGTACTTC. It codes for CASSLDPGPQETQYF.

This sequence joins TRBV15 and TRBJ1-5; D not resolved. The germline gives CDR1 LNHNV, CDR2 YYDKDF (reference sequence). Trimming shortened V by 0 bases and J by 7 bases, and 10 bases separated the two germline ends. The CDR3 contains 14 residues. CDR3 nucleotide sequence: TGTGCCACCAGCAGAGATAAGCCGTGGCAGCCCCAGCATTTT. As protein: CATSRDKPWQPQHF.

The rearrangement joins TRBV6-5 to TRBJ2-5; 10 bases are shared with TRBD2. The last part of the DNA fits TRBJ2-7 better; the J call may be wrong. This CDR3 is built from 15 residues. Germline CDR1 and CDR2: MNHEY and SVGAGI. CDR3 nucleotides: TGTGCCAGCAGTTTTCAGCGGGGGGGCGCTGACGAGCAGTACTTC. This translates into CASSFQRGGADEQYF.

The chain recombines TRBV14 with TRBJ1-3; D remains ambiguous. This CDR3 spans 15 amino acids. The germline V gene has CDR1 SGHDN and CDR2 FVKESK. With 4 bases removed from V and 1 base from J, the gap between germline ends came to 11 bases. CDR3 nucleotides: TGTGCCAGCAGCCGAGAAGCCATTTCTGGAAACACCATATATTTT. Encoded protein: CASSREAISGNTIYF.

The chain is built from TRBV10-3 and TRBJ2-7, with TRBD1 matching 10 bases. Germline CDR1 reads ENHRY; CDR2 reads SYGVKD. Losses at the gene ends were 7 bases for V and 5 bases for J; bases not matched to a gene: 11. This CDR3 comprises 15 residues. The CDR3 DNA reads as TGTGCCATCAAGACCCCGGGACAGGGGTCCCACGAGCAGTACTTC. Protein sequence: CAIKTPGQGSHEQYF.

The V and J genes are TRBV7-9 and TRBJ2-1; D is unresolved. Trimming removed 4 bases at V and 0 bases at J, with 13 bases between. This CDR3 comprises 16 residues. Looked up from germline, CDR1 is SEHNR and CDR2 is FQNEAQ (reference sequence). The DNA for the CDR3 is TGTGCCAGCAGCTCTACGGGTCTGAGCTCCTACAATGAGCAGTTCTTC. It translates to CASSSTGLSSYNEQFF.

The CDR3 DNA reads as TGTGCCAGCAGCTTAGCGCTCAAGGGAGCCTACGAGCAGTACTTC. Translation gives CASSLALKGAYEQYF. This chain connects TRBV7-9 to TRBJ2-7, with D possibly matching TRBD2 (5 bases). The CDR3 has 15 amino acids. CDR1 and CDR2 (germline): SEHNR, FQNEAQ (reference sequence). V was shortened by 0 bases and J by 2 bases, with 11 bases between the two germline ends.

V and J are TRBV4-3 and TRBJ1-1; D might be TRBD1 (5 bases). V lost 0 bases, J lost 0 bases, and 11 bases lay in between. This CDR3 is 16 amino acids long. Germline loops: CDR1 LGHNA, CDR2 YSLEER. The CDR3 loop is CASSQDPPDMNTEAFF. The CDR3 DNA reads TGCGCCAGCAGCCAAGATCCCCCGGACATGAACACTGAAGCTTTCTTT.

The chain has TRBV28 and TRBJ2-7; 9 bases line up with TRBD1. Germline values: CDR1 MDHEN, CDR2 SYDVKM. V trimming: 3 bases; J trimming: 2 bases; junction bases outside the gene matches: 11. This CDR3 region has 17 residues. CDR3 sequence reads: CASSFRQTGGLTYEQYF. The CDR3 nucleotides are TGTGCCAGCAGTTTCCGGCAAACAGGGGGCCTTACCTACGAGCAGTACTTC. The whole variable domain, remainder taken from reference TRBV28 and TRBJ2-7, is DVKVTQSSRYLVKRTGEKVFLECVQDMDHENMFWYRQDPGLGLRLIYFSYDVKMKEKGDIPEGYSVSREKKERFSLILESASTNQTSMYLCASSFRQTGGLTYEQYFGPGTRLTVT.

This clone was found a few times. The sample has other DNA sequences that encode this CDR3 too. This chain uses TRBV7-2 with TRBJ2-5; D is uncertain. This CDR3 is 11 amino acids long. CDR1 and CDR2 from the germline V gene are SGHTA and FQGNSA. V lost 5 bases and J 1 base, leaving 2 bases between the germline ends. The CDR3, as DNA: TGTGCCAGCAGCCTCCAAGAGACCCAGTACTTC. Protein: CASSLQETQYF.

The CDR3 bases are TGCGCCAGCAGCCAAGGTTTACAGGAACCTCAGCCCCAGCATTTT. Translated: CASSQGLQEPQPQHF. The chain employs TRBV4-3 and TRBJ1-5, with a possible D match to TRBD1 (5 bases). CDR3 length: 15 residues. The V and J ends lost 1 base and 6 bases respectively, with 13 bases between them. CDR1 and CDR2 from the germline V gene are LGHNA and YSLEER.

The chain combines TRBV28 with TRBJ1-1; D remains ambiguous. CDR1 is MDHEN, CDR2 SYDVKM, per germline. V dropped 1 base and J dropped 7 bases, with 13 bases sitting between them. The CDR3 covers 14 residues. This chain's CDR3 is CASSLSGRTREAFF. In DNA, the CDR3 is TGTGCCAGCAGTTTATCGGGCAGGACTCGTGAAGCTTTCTTT.

As for this clone: The junction departs from germline at one end; a sequencing error may be responsible. This chain connects TRBV13 to TRBJ1-6; D is possibly TRBD1 (6 bases). The CDR3 runs to 18 residues. Germline V gene data show CDR1 as PRHDT and CDR2 as FYEKMQ (reference sequence). The CDR3: CASSSTGFPSSYNPPLHF. The CDR3 DNA reads as TGTGCCAGCAGCAGTACAGGGTTCCCAAGCTCCTATAATCCACCCCTCCACTTT.